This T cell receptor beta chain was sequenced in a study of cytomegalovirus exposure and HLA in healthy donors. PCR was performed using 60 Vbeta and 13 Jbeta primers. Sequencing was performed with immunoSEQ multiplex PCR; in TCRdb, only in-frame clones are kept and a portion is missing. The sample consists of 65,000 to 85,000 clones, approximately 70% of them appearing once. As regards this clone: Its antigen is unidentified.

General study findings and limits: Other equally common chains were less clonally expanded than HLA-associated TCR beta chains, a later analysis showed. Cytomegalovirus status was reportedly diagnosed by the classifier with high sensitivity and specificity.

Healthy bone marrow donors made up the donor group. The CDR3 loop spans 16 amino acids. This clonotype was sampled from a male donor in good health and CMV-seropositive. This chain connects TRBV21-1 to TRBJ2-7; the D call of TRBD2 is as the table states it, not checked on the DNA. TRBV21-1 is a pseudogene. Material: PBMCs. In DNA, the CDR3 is TGTGCCAGAAGTGTGGGAACTAGCGGGATCCTCTACGAGCAGTACTTC. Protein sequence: CARSVGTSGILYEQYF.